The following is a T cell receptor (beta chain) sequence with its context. The CDR3 totals 17 residues. Germline lookup yields CDR1 MGHRA and CDR2 YSYEKL. V lost 1 base and J 0 bases, leaving 13 bases between the germline ends. Produced via immunoSEQ multiplex PCR; TCRdb's table is partial and in-frame only. The sample records 2 million to 3 million clones, 93% being singletons. This entry belongs to a study of shared clonotypes between healthy human individuals. The source of this sequence is a man younger than 35 in good health. Some clones in this sample may be carry-over from other donors' samples. The chain employs TRBV4-1 and TRBJ2-1; no reliable D call. The sample was naive CD4+ T cells from PBMCs. Subset described: CD45RA+ positively selected. CDR3 sequence reads: CASSQVGLVGSYNEQFF. In nucleotides, the CDR3 is TGCGCCAGCAGCCAAGTCGGGCTAGTCGGCTCCTACAATGAGCAGTTCTTC.